The present entry profiles one T cell receptor (beta chain) with its context. Its antigen is currently not known. No much larger clone exists at a distance of one base, and base qualities are not known. The data stem from a study of blood T cell repertoires in COVID-19 (TCRdb year 2020). The study in broad terms: The collaborator samples originated in the United States, Italy and Spain and spanned the acute and convalescent phases of COVID-19. The prospective study material was composed of cDNA or gDNA derived from T cells, B-cell-depleted T cells, or PBMCs. Where available, HLA class I and class II types were obtained from metadata supplied by the sample provider rather than from assay-based typing. Sample metadata almost always included a de-identified subject ID, COVID-19 status, age in years and sex. The dataset comprised deeply sampled blood TCRbeta repertoires from subjects exposed to, actively infected with, or recovered from COVID-19. Samples came from the ongoing ImmuneRACE study (first 160 participants) plus 1,254 subjects from 6 global collaborators. The repertoires were released in a freely available public database intended as a resource for research on the immune response to SARS-CoV-2. Study-level results and caveats: Clinical and demographic metadata were provided uncurated, with the amount varying by source and participant.

The immunoSEQ Assay, a bias-controlled multiplex PCR, was used to amplify TCRbeta CDR3 regions from genomic DNA. The study's own analysis went as follows. Within the assay, amplification of reference gene primers was used to estimate how many nucleated cells each sample contained. Sequence reads were collapsed and filtered to measure the absolute abundance of every unique TCRbeta CDR3 rearrangement. For each sample, productive Simpson clonality was calculated as the square root of Simpson's diversity index across productive rearrangements. As stored in TCRdb, this immuneACCESS dataset retains in-frame rearrangements with V and J assigned. A fraction of the clones does not appear; measured against another copy, unresolved V genes explain less than half of the discrepancy, and the remainder lacks a known reason. The DNA was the basis for D and trimming; V, J and clone size are from that table. This sample gives more than 150,000 clones in total; about 85% of them show up just once. 0.99% of the sample is in the top ten clones.

Whole blood was collected in K2EDTA tubes by collaborating institutions according to the institutions' own protocols. Collaborator samples were shipped for TCRbeta analysis as frozen whole blood, isolated PBMCs, or DNA extracted from either sample type. After removal of 7 bases from V and 6 bases from J, the junction retains 11 bases not matched to a gene. Its CDR3 holds 15 amino acids, cysteine through phenylalanine. The CDR3 DNA has 45 bases and is translated from base 1. The germline V gene yields SGHVS for CDR1 and FQNEAQ for CDR2. The sequenced sample consisted of peripheral blood. This receptor chain uses TRBV7-8 and TRBJ2-1, with 8 bases in between that match TRBD2. This sequence originates from a man aged 18 to 29 with acute or convalescent COVID-19. The nucleotides read TGTGCCAGCACCCCCCTACGCGGGGGGCCCAATGAGCAGTTCTTC. This translates into CASTPLRGGPNEQFF.